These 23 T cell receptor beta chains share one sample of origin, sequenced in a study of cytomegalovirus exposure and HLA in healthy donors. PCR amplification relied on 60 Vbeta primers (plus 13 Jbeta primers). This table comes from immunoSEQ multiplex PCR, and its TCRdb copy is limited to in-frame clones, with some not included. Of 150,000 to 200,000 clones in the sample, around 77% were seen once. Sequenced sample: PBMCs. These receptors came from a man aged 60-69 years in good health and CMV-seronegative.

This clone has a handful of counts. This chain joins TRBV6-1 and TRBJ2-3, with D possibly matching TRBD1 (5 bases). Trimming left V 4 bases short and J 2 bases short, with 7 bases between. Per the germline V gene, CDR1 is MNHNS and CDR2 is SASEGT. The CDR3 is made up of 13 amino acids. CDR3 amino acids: CASSVDNTDTQYF. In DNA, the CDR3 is TGTGCCAGCAGTGTGGACAACACAGATACGCAGTATTTT.

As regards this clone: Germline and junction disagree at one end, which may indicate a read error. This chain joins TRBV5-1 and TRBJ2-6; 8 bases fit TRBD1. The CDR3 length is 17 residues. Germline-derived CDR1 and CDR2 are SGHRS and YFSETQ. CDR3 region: CASSLQQGAPGANVLPF. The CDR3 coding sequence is TGCGCCAGCAGCTTGCAGCAGGGGGCTCCGGGGGCCAACGTCCTGCCTTTC.

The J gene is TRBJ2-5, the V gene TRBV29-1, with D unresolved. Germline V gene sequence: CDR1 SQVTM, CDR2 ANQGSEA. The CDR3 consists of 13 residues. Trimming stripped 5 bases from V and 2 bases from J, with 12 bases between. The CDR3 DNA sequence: TGCAGCGTTCCCCAAGCAGGTCAAGAGACCCAGTACTTC. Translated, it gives CSVPQAGQETQYF.

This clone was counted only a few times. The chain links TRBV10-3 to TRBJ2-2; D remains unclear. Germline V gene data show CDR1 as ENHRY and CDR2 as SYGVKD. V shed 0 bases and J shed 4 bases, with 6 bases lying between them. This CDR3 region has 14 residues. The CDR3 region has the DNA TGTGCCATCAGTGAGTCGAGCATCACCGGGGAGCTGTTTTTT. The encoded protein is CAISESSITGELFF.

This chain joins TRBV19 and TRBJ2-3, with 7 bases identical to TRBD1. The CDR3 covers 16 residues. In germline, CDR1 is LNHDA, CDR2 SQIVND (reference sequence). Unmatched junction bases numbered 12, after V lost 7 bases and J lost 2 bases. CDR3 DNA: TGTGCCAGTACCCCTGGGACAGACTACTACACAGATACGCAGTATTTT. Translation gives CASTPGTDYYTDTQYF.

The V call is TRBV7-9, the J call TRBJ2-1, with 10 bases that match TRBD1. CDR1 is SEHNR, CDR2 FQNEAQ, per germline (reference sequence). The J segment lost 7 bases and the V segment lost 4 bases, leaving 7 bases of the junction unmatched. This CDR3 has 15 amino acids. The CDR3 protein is CASSSAGQGTNEQFF. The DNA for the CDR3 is TGTGCCAGCAGCTCTGCGGGACAGGGGACGAATGAGCAGTTCTTC. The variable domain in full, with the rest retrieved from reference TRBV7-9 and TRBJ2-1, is DTGVSQNPRHKITKRGQNVTFRCDPISEHNRLYWYRQTLGQGPEFLTYFQNEAQLEKSRLLSDRFSAERPKGSFSTLEIQRTEQGDSAMYLCASSSAGQGTNEQFFGPGTRLTVL.

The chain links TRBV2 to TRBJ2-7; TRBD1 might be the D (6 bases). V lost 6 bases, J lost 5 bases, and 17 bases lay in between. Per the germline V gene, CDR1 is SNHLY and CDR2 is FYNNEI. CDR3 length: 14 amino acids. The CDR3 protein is CASSRDRYFDEQYF. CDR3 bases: TGTGCCAGCAGCCGCGACAGGTATTTCGACGAGCAGTACTTC.

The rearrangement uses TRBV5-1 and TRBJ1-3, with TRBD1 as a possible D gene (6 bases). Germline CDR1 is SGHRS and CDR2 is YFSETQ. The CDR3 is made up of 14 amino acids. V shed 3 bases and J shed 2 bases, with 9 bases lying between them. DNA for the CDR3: TGCGCCAGCAGCTCGACAGGCACTGGAAACACCATATATTTT. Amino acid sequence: CASSSTGTGNTIYF.

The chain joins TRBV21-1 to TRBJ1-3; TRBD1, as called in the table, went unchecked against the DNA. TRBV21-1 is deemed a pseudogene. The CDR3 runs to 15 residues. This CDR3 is CASSTSRVSGNTIYF. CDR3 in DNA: TGTGCCAGCAGCACGTCCAGGGTCTCTGGAAACACCATATATTTT.

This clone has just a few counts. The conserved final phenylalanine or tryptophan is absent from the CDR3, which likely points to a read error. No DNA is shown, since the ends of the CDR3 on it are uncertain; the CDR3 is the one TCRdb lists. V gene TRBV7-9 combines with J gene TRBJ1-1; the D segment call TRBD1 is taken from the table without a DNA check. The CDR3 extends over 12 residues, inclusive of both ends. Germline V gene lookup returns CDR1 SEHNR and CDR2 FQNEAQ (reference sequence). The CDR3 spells CSSSLAGTGAIL.

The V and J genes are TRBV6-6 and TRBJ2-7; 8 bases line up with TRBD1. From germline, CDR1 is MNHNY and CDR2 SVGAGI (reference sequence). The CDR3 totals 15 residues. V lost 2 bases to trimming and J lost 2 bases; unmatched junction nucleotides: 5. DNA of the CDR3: TGTGCCAGCAGTTACGACGGGACAGGCACCTACGAGCAGTACTTC. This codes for CASSYDGTGTYEQYF.

The CDR3 DNA is TGTGCCAGCAGCCCTCTAGGACAGGGTGCCACTGAAGCTTTCTTT. This sequence encodes CASSPLGQGATEAFF. The chain joins TRBV7-8 to TRBJ1-1; 8 bases fit TRBD1. The CDR3 is made up of 15 amino acids. From germline, CDR1 is SGHVS and CDR2 FQNEAQ. V trimming: 5 bases; J trimming: 4 bases; junction bases outside the gene matches: 9.

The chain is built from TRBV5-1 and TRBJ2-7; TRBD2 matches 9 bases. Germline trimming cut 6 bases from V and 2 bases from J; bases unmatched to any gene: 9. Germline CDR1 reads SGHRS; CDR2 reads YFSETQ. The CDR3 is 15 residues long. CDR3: CASTDLAGAAYEQYF. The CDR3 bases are TGCGCCAGCACTGATTTAGCGGGAGCCGCCTACGAGCAGTACTTC.

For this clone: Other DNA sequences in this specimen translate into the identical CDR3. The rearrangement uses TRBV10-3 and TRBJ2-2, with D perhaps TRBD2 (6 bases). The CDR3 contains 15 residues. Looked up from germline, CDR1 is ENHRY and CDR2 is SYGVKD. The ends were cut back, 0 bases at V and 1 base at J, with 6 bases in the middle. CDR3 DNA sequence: TGTGCCATCAGTGAGTCGGGAGGGAACACCGGGGAGCTGTTTTTT. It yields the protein CAISESGGNTGELFF.

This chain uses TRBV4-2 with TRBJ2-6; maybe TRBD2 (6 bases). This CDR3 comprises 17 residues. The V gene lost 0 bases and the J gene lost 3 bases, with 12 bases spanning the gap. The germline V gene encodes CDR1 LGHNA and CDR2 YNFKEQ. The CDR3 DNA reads TGTGCCAGCAGCCAAGAAGGTACTAGCCTTGGGGCCAACGTCCTGACTTTC. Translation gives CASSQEGTSLGANVLTF.

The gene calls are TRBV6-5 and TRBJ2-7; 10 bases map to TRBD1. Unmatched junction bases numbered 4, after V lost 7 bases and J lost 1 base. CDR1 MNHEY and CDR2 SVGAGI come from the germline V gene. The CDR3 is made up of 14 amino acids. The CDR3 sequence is CASIGGQGSYEQYF. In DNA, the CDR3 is TGTGCCAGCATTGGGGGACAGGGGTCCTACGAGCAGTACTTC.

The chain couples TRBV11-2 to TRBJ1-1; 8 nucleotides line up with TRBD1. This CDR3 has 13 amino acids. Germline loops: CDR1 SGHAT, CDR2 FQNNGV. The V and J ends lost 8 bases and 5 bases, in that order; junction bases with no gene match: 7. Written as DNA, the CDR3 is TGTGCCAGCGCCAGGGGGCTGGGGACTGAAGCTTTCTTT. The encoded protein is CASARGLGTEAFF.

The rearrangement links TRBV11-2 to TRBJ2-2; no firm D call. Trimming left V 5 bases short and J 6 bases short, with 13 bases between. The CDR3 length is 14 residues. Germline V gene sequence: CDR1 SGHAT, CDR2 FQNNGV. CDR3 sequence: CASSPPPVAGELFF. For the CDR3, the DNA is TGTGCCAGCAGCCCCCCACCGGTGGCCGGGGAGCTGTTTTTT.

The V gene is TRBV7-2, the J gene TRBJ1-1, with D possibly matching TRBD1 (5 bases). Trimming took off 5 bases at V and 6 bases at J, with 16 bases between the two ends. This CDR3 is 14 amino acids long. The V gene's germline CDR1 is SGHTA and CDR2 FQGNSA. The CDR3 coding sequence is TGTGCCAGCAGCCCACCGGGGGGTGGGTCTGAAGCTTTCTTT. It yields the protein CASSPPGGGSEAFF.

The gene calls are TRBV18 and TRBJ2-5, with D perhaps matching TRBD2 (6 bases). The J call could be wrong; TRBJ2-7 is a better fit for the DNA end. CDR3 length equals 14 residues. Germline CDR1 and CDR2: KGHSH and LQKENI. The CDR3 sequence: CASSPIREAHEQYF. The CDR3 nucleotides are TGTGCCAGCTCACCAATCAGGGAGGCCCACGAGCAGTACTTC.

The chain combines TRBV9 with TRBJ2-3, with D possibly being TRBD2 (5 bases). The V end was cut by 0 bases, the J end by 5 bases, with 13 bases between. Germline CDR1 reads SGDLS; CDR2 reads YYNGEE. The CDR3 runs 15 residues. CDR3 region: CASSVDLPEGDTQYF. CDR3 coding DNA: TGTGCCAGCAGCGTAGATCTGCCAGAGGGAGATACGCAGTATTTT.

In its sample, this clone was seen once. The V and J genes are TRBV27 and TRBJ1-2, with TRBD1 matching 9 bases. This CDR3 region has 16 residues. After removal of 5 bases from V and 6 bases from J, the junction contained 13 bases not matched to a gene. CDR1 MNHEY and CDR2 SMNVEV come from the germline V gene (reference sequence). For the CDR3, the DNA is TGTGCCAGCAGTACCACCGGGACAGGGAGTAGGCATGGCTACACCTTC. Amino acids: CASSTTGTGSRHGYTF.

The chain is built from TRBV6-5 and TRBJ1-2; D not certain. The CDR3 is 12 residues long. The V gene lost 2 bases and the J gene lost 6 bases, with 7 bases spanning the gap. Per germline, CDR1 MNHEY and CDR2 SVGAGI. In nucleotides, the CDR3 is TGTGCCAGCAGTTACGACGGGAATGGCTACACCTTC. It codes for CASSYDGNGYTF.